These T cell receptor beta chains were read from a single sample in a study of blood T cell repertoires in COVID-19. Using immunoSEQ multiplex PCR, the repertoire was profiled, and TCRdb retains in-frame clones only, with some absent. This sample yields some 200,000 clones, of which around 80% are seen a single time; 9.5% to 15% belongs to the top ten. What was sequenced was peripheral blood. These receptors all stem from a human donor in a cohort sampled during active COVID-19. Both conserved end residues are part of each CDR3. The order of the fields is V gene, clone size, CDR3 protein. Part of the rows lack a size; the others show once, few, many or a class for expanded clones.

V gene: TRBV9
clone size: -
CDR3 protein: CASSVVGRGDYNEQFF

V gene: TRBV6-1
clone size: -
CDR3 protein: CASSEVAGDTQYF

V gene: TRBV24-1
clone size: -
CDR3 protein: CATSYSTNYGYTF

V gene: TRBV6-5
clone size: -
CDR3 protein: CASSSLTGGGQPQHF

V gene: TRBV4-1
clone size: -
CDR3 protein: CASSQPPQGEQYF

V gene: TRBV7-2
clone size: -
CDR3 protein: CASSLQGADNEQFF

V gene: TRBV12-3/TRBV12-4
clone size: -
CDR3 protein: CASSDGETQYF

V gene: TRBV6-5
clone size: -
CDR3 protein: CASRGGLSTGELFF

V gene: TRBV6-5
clone size: -
CDR3 protein: CASSLPGQGAWEQYF

V gene: TRBV4-2
clone size: -
CDR3 protein: CASSQVGQGADTQYF

V gene: TRBV5-1
clone size: once
CDR3 protein: CASSFSGPGYNEQFF

V gene: TRBV5-1
clone size: few
CDR3 protein: CASSWSGGAGNEQFF

V gene: TRBV5-1
clone size: -
CDR3 protein: CASSLWQGNQETQYF

V gene: TRBV27
clone size: -
CDR3 protein: CASSLSADSMNTEAFF

V gene: TRBV19
clone size: -
CDR3 protein: CASRTRTVRNNSPLHF

V gene: TRBV19
clone size: -
CDR3 protein: CASSTAPRDYEQYF

V gene: TRBV3-1/TRBV3-2
clone size: -
CDR3 protein: CASSQGGASTDTQYF

V gene: TRBV28
clone size: once
CDR3 protein: CASNRDRSYEQYF

V gene: TRBV19
clone size: few
CDR3 protein: CASPRGGFASPLHF

V gene: TRBV19
clone size: -
CDR3 protein: CASSIDRNRVDQPQHF

V gene: TRBV11-2
clone size: -
CDR3 protein: CASRGETEAFF

V gene: TRBV24-1
clone size: -
CDR3 protein: CATSDDRDTTNYGYTF

V gene: TRBV4-3
clone size: -
CDR3 protein: CASRQGWGGTEAFF

V gene: TRBV7-2
clone size: -
CDR3 protein: CASRSRRGTGNEKLFF

V gene: TRBV5-1
clone size: -
CDR3 protein: CASSYQDRKDEQFF

V gene: TRBV6-5
clone size: -
CDR3 protein: CASIGNYGYTF

V gene: TRBV7-9
clone size: -
CDR3 protein: CASTISGANVLTF

V gene: TRBV7-9
clone size: few
CDR3 protein: CASSVQGVNSPLHF

V gene: TRBV15
clone size: -
CDR3 protein: CATSRLGGANVLTF

V gene: TRBV7-9
clone size: -
CDR3 protein: CASSLGRTEDEQFF

V gene: TRBV5-1
clone size: -
CDR3 protein: CASSFGTYNEQFF

V gene: TRBV18
clone size: -
CDR3 protein: CASSWRMGGAISNEQFF

V gene: TRBV5-1
clone size: -
CDR3 protein: CASSGQLSGPEAFF

V gene: TRBV28
clone size: -
CDR3 protein: CASSPVDRALSGANVLTF

V gene: TRBV6-1
clone size: many
CDR3 protein: CASSETVRGSAGSTDTQYF

V gene: TRBV27
clone size: -
CDR3 protein: CASSIGRNQPQHF

V gene: TRBV3-1/TRBV3-2
clone size: -
CDR3 protein: CASSQDQNIQYF

V gene: TRBV7-3
clone size: -
CDR3 protein: CASSLTGRPSYEQYF

V gene: TRBV5-1
clone size: -
CDR3 protein: CASRYGQGSYEQYF

V gene: TRBV5-6
clone size: -
CDR3 protein: CASRFKDRGNTEAFF

V gene: TRBV5-1
clone size: -
CDR3 protein: CASSLRPDRLGAEAFF

V gene: TRBV11-2
clone size: -
CDR3 protein: CASSAGQGQAKNIQYF

V gene: TRBV19
clone size: -
CDR3 protein: CASSISPHADTQYF

V gene: TRBV5-1
clone size: many
CDR3 protein: CASQRGSSPLHF

V gene: TRBV6-5
clone size: -
CDR3 protein: CASTGGRAGANVLTF

V gene: TRBV2
clone size: -
CDR3 protein: CASTPTRGGETQYF

V gene: TRBV12-3/TRBV12-4
clone size: -
CDR3 protein: CASSPGGEETQYF

V gene: TRBV19
clone size: -
CDR3 protein: CASSIRLNTEAFF

V gene: TRBV3-1/TRBV3-2
clone size: -
CDR3 protein: CATRDRGMETQYF

V gene: TRBV24-1
clone size: once
CDR3 protein: CATSDEFGGNTGELFF